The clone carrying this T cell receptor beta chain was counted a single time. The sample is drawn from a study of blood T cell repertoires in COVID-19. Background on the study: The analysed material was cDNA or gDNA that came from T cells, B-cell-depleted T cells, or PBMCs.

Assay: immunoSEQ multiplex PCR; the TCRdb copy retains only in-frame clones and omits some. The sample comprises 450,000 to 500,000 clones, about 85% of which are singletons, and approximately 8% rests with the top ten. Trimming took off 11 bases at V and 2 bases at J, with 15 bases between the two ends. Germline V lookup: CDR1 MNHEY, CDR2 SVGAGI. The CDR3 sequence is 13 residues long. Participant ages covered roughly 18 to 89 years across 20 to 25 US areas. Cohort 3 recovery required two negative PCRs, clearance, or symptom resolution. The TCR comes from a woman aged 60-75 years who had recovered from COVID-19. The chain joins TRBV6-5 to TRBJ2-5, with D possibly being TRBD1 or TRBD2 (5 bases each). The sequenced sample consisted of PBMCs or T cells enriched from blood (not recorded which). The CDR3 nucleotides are TGTGCCGGGAGTTGGGGCAGGCAAGAGACCCAGTACTTC. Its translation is CAGSWGRQETQYF.